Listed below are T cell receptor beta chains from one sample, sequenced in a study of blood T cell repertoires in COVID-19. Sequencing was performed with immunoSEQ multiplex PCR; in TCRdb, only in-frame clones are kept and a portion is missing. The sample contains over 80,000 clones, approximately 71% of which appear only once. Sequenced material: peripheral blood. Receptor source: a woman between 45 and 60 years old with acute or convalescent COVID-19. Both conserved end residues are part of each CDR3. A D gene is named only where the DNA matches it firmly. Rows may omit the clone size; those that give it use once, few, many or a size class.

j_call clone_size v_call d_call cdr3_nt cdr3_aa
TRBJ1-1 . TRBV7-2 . TGTGCCAGCAGCTGGGGGACAAGGGTAAGGAACACTGAAGCTTTCTTT CASSWGTRVRNTEAFF
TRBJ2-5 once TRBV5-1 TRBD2 TGCGCCAGCAGCCCGGGACTAGCGGGGGTGAGGGAGACCCAGTACTTC CASSPGLAGVRETQYF
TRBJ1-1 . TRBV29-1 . TGCAGCGTCGAGGACAACAAGAACACTGAAGCTTTCTTT CSVEDNKNTEAFF
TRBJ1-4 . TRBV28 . TGTGCCAGCAGTTTGGGCCAAAAACTGTTTTTT CASSLGQKLFF
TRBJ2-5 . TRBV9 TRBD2 TGTGCCAGCAGCGAGACTAGCGGGGGTGAAACCCAGTACTTC CASSETSGGETQYF
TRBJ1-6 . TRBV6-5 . TGTGCCACCGGACAGACTCAAAATTCACCCCTCCACTTT CATGQTQNSPLHF
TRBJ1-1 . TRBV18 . TGTGCCAGCTCACCAACCCGGCGCGGGGACACTGAAGCTTTCTTT CASSPTRRGDTEAFF
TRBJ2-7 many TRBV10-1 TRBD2 TGCGCCAGCAGGTGGGGTAGCGGGGACTCCTACGAGCAGTACTTC CASRWGSGDSYEQYF
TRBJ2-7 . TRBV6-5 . TGTGCCAGCAGTCTTATTCGAGGGAGAGAGCAGTACTTC CASSLIRGREQYF
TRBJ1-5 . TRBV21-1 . TGTGCCAGCAGCAAAGGGACTAAATGGCGCAATCAGCCCCAGCATTTT CASSKGTKWRNQPQHF
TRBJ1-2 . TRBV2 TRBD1 TGTGCCAGCAGGACCCGGACAGGGGGCATGGATGGCTACACCTTC CASRTRTGGMDGYTF
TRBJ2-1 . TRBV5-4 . TGTGCCAGCAGCCGAGCTGGAACAGATAGCTCCTACAATGAGCAGTTCTTC CASSRAGTDSSYNEQFF
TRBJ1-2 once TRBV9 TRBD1 TGTGCCAGCAGCCCCTGGGACAGGGGAGGTGGCTACACCTTC CASSPWDRGGGYTF
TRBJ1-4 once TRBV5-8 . TGTGCCAGCAGCTTGTGGACTGTCGATGAAAAACTGTTTTTT CASSLWTVDEKLFF
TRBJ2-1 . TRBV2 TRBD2 TGTGCCAGCAGTGAATACAGCGGGGTAGGCAATGAGCAGTTCTTC CASSEYSGVGNEQFF
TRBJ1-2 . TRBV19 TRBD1 TGTGCCAGTAGTATCCCAGGGGGAGGCTATGGCTACACCTTC CASSIPGGGYGYTF
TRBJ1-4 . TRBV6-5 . TGTGCCAGCAGGGAGGTTTCAACTAATGAAAAACTGTTTTTT CASREVSTNEKLFF
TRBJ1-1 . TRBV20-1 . TGCAGTGCTAGTCATCGAAGGCTGGGAGTGGGGAACACTGAAGCTTTCTTT CSASHRRLGVGNTEAFF
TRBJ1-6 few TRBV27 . TGTGCCAGCACCCCCGGTGGCAGGGCTAATTCACCCCTCCACTTT CASTPGGRANSPLHF
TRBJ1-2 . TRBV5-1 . TGCGCCAGCAGCCGGGGTGAGAATGGCTACACCTTC CASSRGENGYTF
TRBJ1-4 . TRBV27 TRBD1 TGTGCCAGCAGCTCTTTTAAAAGTGGACAGGCAACTAATGAAAAACTGTTTTTT CASSSFKSGQATNEKLFF
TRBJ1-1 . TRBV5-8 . TGTGCCAGCAGCTTGAATCATAGATCTTACACTGAAGCTTTCTTT CASSLNHRSYTEAFF
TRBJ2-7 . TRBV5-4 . TGTGCCAGCAGGTCGAGGGACACCCCCTACGAGCAGTACTTC CASRSRDTPYEQYF
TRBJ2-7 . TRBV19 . TGTGCCAGTAGTATGTTAGGGGCGACAAGCTACGAGCAGTACTTC CASSMLGATSYEQYF
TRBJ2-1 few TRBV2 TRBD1 TGTGCCAGCACCCGGACAGGCTACAATGAGCAGTTCTTC CASTRTGYNEQFF
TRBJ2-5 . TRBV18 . TGTGCCAGCTCACTAGCGGAGCGGGAGACCCAGTACTTC CASSLAERETQYF
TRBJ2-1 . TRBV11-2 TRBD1 TGTGCCAGCAGCCAAGGGACAGACTACAATGAGCAGTTCTTC CASSQGTDYNEQFF
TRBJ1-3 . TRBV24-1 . . CAITDRGKYGCGNTIYF
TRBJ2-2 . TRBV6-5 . TGTGCCAGCACTCGCGGGGCGAACACCGGGGAGCTGTTTTTT CASTRGANTGELFF
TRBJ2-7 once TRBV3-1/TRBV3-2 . TGTGCCAGCAGCCCCTATGGCGGTTACGAGCAGTACTTC CASSPYGGYEQYF
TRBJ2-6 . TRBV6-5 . TGTGCCAGCAGTTACGGGCTAACTGGGGCCAACGTCCTGACTTTC CASSYGLTGANVLTF
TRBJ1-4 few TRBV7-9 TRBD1 TGTGCCAGCAGCGTCGGGACAGGGCTGGAAAAACTGTTTTTT CASSVGTGLEKLFF
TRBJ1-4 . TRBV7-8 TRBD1 TGTGCCAGCAGCTTGGGCCATACGGGACAGTCGAATGAAAAACTGTTTTTT CASSLGHTGQSNEKLFF
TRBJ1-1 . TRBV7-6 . TGTGCCAGCAGCCGGCGTCGGGACACTGAAGCTTTCTTT CASSRRRDTEAFF
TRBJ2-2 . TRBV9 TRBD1 TGTGCCAGCAGCGTATGGACAGGGAGAACGCCCGGGGAGCTGTTTTTT CASSVWTGRTPGELFF
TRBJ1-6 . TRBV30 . TGTGCCAAGGGGGTCGATAATTCACCCCTCCACTTT CAKGVDNSPLHF
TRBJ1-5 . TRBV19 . TGTGCCAGTAGGGCAGGGTATAGCAATCAGCCCCAGCATTTT CASRAGYSNQPQHF
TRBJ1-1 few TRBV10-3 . TGTGCCATCAGTGAGTCCAGGGACACTGAAGCTTTCTTT CAISESRDTEAFF
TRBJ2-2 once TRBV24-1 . TGTGCCACCAGTGATTTGCTACCGGGAGCCGGGGAGCTGTTTTTT CATSDLLPGAGELFF
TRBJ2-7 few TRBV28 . TGTGCCAGCAGTTCCTGGGCCCAGGGGTCGAAGAAGCAGTACTTC CASSSWAQGSKKQYF
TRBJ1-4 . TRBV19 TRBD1 TGTGCCAGTAGCGTACAGGGGACTAATGAAAAACTGTTTTTT CASSVQGTNEKLFF
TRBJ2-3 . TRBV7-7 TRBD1 TGTGCCAGCAGCTTAGGGACAGGGACGACTAATACGCAGTATTTT CASSLGTGTTNTQYF
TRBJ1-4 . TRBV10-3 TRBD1 TGTGCCGCGCGACAGGGGGCTGATGAAAAACTGTTTTTT CAARQGADEKLFF
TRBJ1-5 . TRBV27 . TGTGCCAGCAGTCTTTGGGGGGGCGGTCAGCCCCAGCATTTT CASSLWGGGQPQHF
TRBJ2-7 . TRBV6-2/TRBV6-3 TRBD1 TGTGCCAGCAGTAAGACAGGGTCTTCCTACGAGCAGTACTTC CASSKTGSSYEQYF
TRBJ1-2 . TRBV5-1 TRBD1 TGCGCCAGCAGGGCCGGACAGGGGGGCGGCTATGGCTACACCTTC CASRAGQGGGYGYTF
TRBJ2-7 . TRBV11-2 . TGTGCCAGCAGCCTAATCGTAACAGGCTACGAGCAGTACTTC CASSLIVTGYEQYF
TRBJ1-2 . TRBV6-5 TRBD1 TGTGCCAGCAGGGGGACAGGGGGCCATGGCTACACCTTC CASRGTGGHGYTF
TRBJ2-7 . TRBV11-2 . TGTGCCAGCAGCTTAGCAGGGGACTACGAGCAGTACTTC CASSLAGDYEQYF
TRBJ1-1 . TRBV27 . TGTGCCAGCACCCTGGGGAGGGGGAGCGGGTCGGGCACTGAAGCTTTCTTT CASTLGRGSGSGTEAFF
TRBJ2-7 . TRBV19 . TGTGCCAGTAGTATTAGCAGGGTCAACGAGCAGTACTTC CASSISRVNEQYF
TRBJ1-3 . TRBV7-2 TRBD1 TGTGCCAGCAGCTTCTCCGGGACAGGGGGCGCTTTTCCTGGAAACACCATATATTTT CASSFSGTGGAFPGNTIYF
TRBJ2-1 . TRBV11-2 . TGTGCCAGCAGCTTAGATTTATCGGGGGAGCAGTTCTTC CASSLDLSGEQFF